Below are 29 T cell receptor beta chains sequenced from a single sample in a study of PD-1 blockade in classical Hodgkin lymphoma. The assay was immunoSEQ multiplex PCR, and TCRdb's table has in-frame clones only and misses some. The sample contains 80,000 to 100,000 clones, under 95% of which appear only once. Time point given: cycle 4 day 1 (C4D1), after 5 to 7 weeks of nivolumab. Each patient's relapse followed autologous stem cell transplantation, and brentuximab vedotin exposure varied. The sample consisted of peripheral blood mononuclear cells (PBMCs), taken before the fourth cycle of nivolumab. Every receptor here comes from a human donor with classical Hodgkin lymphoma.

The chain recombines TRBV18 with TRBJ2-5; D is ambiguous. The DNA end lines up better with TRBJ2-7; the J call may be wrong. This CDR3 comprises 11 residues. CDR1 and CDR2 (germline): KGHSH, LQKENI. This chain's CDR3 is CASSPAYEQYF. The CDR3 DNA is TGTGCCAGCTCACCCGCCTACGAGCAGTACTTC.

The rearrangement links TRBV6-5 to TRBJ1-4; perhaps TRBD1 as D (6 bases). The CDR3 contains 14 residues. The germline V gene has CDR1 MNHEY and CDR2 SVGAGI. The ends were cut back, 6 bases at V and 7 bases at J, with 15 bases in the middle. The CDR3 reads CASRPGGWVEKLFF. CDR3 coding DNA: TGTGCCAGCAGGCCCGGGGGCTGGGTTGAAAAACTGTTTTTT.

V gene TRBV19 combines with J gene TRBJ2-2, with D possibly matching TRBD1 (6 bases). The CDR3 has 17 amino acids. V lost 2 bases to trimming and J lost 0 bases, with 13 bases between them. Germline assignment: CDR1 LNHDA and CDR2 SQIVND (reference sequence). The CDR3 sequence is CASSIRTGNANTGELFF. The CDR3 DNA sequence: TGTGCCAGTAGTATAAGAACAGGGAACGCGAACACCGGGGAGCTGTTTTTT.

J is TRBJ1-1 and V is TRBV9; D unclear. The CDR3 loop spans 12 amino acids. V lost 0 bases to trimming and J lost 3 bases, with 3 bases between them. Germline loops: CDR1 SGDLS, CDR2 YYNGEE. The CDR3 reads CASSVGDTEAFF. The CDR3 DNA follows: TGTGCCAGCAGCGTAGGTGACACTGAAGCTTTCTTT.

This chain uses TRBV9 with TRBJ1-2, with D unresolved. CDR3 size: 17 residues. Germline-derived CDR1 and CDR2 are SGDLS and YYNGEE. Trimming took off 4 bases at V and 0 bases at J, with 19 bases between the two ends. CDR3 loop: CASSPNYPTPSNYGYTF. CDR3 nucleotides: TGTGCCAGCAGCCCCAATTACCCGACACCTTCTAACTATGGCTACACCTTC.

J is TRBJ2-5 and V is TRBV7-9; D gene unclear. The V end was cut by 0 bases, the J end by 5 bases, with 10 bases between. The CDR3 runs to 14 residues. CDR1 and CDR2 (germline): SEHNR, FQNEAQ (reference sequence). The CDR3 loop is CASSLAGVVETQYF. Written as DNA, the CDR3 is TGTGCCAGCAGCTTAGCTGGAGTCGTGGAGACCCAGTACTTC.

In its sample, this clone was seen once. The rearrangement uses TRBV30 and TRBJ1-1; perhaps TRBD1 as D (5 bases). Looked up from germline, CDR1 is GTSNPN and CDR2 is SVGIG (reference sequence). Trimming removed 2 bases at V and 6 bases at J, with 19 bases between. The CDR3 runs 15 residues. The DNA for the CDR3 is TGTGCCTGGAGTCACCCTCGGGCAGGGAGGCCTGAAGCTTTCTTT. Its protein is CAWSHPRAGRPEAFF.

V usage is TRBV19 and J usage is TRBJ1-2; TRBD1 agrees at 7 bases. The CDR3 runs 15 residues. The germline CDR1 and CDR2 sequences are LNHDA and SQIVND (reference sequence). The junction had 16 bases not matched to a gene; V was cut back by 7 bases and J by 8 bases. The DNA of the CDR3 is TGTGCCAGTACCCCTGGGAACAGGGGTCGTCAGGGCTACACCTTC. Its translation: CASTPGNRGRQGYTF.

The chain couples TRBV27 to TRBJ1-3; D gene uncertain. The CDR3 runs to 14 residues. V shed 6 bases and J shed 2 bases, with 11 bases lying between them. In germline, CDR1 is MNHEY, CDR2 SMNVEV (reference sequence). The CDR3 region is CASRDGGPGNTIYF. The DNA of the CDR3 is TGTGCCAGCAGGGACGGTGGCCCTGGAAACACCATATATTTT.

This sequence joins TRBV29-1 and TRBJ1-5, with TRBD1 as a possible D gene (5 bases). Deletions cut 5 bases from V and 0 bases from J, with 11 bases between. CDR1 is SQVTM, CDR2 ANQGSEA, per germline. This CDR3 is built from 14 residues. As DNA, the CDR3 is TGCAGCGTTTCAGACAGTTATAGCAATCAGCCCCAGCATTTT. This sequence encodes CSVSDSYSNQPQHF.

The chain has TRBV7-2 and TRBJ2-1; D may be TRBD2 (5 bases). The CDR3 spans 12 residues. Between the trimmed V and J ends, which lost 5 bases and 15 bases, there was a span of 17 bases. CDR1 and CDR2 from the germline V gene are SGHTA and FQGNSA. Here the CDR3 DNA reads TGTGCCAGCAGCCTCGAGGCTAGCAGCACGTTCTTC. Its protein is CASSLEASSTFF.

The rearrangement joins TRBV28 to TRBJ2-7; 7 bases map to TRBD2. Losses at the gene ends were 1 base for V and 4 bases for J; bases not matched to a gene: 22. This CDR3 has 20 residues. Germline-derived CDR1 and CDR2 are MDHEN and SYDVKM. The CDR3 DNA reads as TGTGCCAGCAGTTTATCCCCCCTGGTCAACGGGAGGCCTTCCAGGTACGAGCAGTACTTC. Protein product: CASSLSPLVNGRPSRYEQYF.

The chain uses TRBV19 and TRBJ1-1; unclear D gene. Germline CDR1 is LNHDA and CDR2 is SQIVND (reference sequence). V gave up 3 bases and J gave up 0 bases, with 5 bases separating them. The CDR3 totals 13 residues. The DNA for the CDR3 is TGTGCCAGTAGTATTGTGGTGAACACTGAAGCTTTCTTT. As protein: CASSIVVNTEAFF.

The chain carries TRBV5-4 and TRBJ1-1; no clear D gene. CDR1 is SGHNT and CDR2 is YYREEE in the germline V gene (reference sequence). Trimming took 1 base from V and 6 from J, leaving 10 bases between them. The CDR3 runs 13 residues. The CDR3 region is CASSLSPTSEAFF. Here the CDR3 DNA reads TGTGCCAGCAGCTTGTCCCCTACTTCTGAAGCTTTCTTT. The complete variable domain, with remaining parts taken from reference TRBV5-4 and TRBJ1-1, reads ETGVTQSPTHLIKTRGQQVTLRCSSQSGHNTVSWYQQALGQGPQFIFQYYREEENGRGNFPPRFSGLQFPNYSSELNVNALELDDSALYLCASSLSPTSEAFFGQGTRLTVV.

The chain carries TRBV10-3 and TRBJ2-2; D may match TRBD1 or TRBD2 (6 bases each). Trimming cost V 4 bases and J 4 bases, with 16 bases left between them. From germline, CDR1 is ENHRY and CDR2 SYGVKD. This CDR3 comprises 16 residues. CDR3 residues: CAISARGDDGTGELFF. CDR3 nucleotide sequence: TGTGCCATCAGTGCAAGGGGGGATGATGGCACCGGGGAGCTGTTTTTT.

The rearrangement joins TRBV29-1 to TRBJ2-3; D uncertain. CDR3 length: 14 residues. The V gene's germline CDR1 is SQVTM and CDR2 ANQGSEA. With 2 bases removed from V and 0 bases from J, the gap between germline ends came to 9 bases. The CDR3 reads CSVESESSTDTQYF. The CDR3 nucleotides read TGCAGCGTTGAAAGTGAGAGTAGCACAGATACGCAGTATTTT.

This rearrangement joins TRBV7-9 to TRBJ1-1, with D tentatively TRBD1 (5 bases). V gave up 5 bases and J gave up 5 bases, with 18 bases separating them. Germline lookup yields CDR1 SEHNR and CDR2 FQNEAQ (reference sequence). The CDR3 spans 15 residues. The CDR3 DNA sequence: TGTGCCAGCAGCCCAGCCCAAGGGGTGTGGACTGAAGCTTTCTTT. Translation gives CASSPAQGVWTEAFF.

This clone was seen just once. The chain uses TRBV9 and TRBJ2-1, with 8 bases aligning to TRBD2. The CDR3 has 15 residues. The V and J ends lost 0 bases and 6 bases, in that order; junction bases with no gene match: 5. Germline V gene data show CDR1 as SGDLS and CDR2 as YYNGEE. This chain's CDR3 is CASSVGAGAVNEQFF. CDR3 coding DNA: TGTGCCAGCAGCGTAGGAGCGGGAGCAGTCAATGAGCAGTTCTTC. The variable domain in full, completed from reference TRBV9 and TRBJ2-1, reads DSGVTQTPKHLITATGQRVTLRCSPRSGDLSVYWYQQSLDQGLQFLIQYYNGEERAKGNILERFSAQQFPDLHSELNLSSLELGDSALYFCASSVGAGAVNEQFFGPGTRLTVL.

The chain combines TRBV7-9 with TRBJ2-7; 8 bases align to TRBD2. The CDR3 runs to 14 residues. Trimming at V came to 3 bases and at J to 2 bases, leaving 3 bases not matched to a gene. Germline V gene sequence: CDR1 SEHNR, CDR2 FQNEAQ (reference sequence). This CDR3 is CASSLGLVPYEQYF. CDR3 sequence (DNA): TGTGCCAGCAGCTTGGGACTAGTTCCCTACGAGCAGTACTTC.

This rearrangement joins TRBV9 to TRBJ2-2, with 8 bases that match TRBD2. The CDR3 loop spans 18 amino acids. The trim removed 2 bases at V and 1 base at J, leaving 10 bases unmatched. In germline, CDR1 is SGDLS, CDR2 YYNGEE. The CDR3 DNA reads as TGTGCCAGCAGCGTGAGGTTCCAGGCGGGAGGGAACACCGGGGAGCTGTTTTTT. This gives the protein CASSVRFQAGGNTGELFF.

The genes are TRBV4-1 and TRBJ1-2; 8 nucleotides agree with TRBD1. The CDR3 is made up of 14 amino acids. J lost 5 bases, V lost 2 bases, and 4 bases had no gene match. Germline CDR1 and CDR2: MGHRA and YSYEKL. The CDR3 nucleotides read TGCGCCAGCAGCCAACCCCAGGGGGCTTATGGCTACACCTTC. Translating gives CASSQPQGAYGYTF.

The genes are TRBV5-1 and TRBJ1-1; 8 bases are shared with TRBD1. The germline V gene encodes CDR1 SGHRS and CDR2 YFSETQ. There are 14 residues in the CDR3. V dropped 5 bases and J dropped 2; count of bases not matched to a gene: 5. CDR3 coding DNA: TGCGCCAGCAGTTACAGGGGGGGTAACACTGAAGCTTTCTTT. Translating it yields CASSYRGGNTEAFF.

CDR3 bases: TGTGCCAGCAGTTACCGGGACAGGGTCTACGAGCAGTACTTC. Its translation: CASSYRDRVYEQYF. The chain joins TRBV6-6 to TRBJ2-7; the match to TRBD1 covers 9 bases. The CDR3 contains 14 residues. The germline gives CDR1 MNHNY, CDR2 SVGAGI (reference sequence). The ends lost 2 bases at V and 3 bases at J; junction bases unmatched: 2.

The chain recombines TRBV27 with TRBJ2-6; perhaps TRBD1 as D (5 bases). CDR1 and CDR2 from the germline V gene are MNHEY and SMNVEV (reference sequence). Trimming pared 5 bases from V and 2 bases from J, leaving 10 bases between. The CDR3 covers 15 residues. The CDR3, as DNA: TGTGCCAGCAGTCGTGTCAGGGCTGGGGCCAACGTCCTGACTTTC. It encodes CASSRVRAGANVLTF.

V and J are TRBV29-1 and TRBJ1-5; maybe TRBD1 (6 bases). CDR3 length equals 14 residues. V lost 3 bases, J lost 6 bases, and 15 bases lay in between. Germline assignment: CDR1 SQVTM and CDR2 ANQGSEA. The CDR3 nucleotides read TGCAGCGTTGAGGGGGCAGGACCCGGTCAGCCCCAGCATTTT. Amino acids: CSVEGAGPGQPQHF.

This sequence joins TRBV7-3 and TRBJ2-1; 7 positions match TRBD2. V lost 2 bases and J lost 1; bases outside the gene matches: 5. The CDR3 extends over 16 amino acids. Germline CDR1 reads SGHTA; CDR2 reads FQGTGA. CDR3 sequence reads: CASSLQSGTSYNEQFF. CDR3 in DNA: TGTGCCAGCAGCTTACAAAGCGGGACTTCCTACAATGAGCAGTTCTTC. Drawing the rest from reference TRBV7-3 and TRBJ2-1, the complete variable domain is GAGVSQTPSNKVTEKGKYVELRCDPISGHTALYWYRQSLGQGPEFLIYFQGTGAADDSGLPNDRFFAVRPEGSVSTLKIQRTERGDSAVYLCASSLQSGTSYNEQFFGPGTRLTVL.

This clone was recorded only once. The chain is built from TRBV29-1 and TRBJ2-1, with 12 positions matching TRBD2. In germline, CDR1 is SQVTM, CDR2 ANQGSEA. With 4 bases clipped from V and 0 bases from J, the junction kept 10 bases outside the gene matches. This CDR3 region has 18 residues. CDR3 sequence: CSVVRLAGGTSSYNEQFF. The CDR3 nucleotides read TGCAGCGTTGTGAGGCTAGCGGGAGGGACGAGCTCCTACAATGAGCAGTTCTTC.

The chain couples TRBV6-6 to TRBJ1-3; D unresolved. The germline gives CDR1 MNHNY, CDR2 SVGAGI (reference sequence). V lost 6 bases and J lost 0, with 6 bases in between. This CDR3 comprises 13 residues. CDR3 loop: CASSRASGNTIYF. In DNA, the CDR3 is TGTGCCAGCAGCCGGGCCTCTGGAAACACCATATATTTT.

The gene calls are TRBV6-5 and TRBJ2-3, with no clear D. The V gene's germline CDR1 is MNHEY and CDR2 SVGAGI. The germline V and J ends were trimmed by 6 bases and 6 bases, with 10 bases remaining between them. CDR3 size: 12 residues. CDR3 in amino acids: CASSGLGDTQYF. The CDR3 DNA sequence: TGTGCCAGCAGCGGCCTGGGGGATACGCAGTATTTT.